The sequence of this T cell receptor (beta chain) was determined in a study of blood T cells in healthy people across ages (dated by TCRdb to the mid-2010s). Broadly, across the study: In model experiments, roughly one uniquely barcoded TCR beta cDNA molecule per two T cells was captured by template switching. The study analyzed two additional independent replicas of 1 million unique cDNA reads from the same blood draw for two donors, one aged 18 to 30 and one aged 80 or older. To avoid experimental bias, donors of different ages were randomly spread across the sequencing lanes. Four age groups were formed from the donors: young (average about 16 years), middle-aged (around 40), aged (about 62) and long-lived (about 80). To track age-related changes in TCR beta repertoire diversity, the study relied on deep sequencing normalized with unique cDNA molecular identifiers.

The germline V gene yields SGHTA for CDR1 and FQGNSA for CDR2. V and J are trimmed by 5 bases and 9 bases, and the gene matches miss 6 bases of the junction. The CDR3 has 13 amino acids, counting the end cysteine and phenylalanine. The sequence is cut down to CDR3 DNA, 39 bases in frame from base 1. This clonotype was seen a few times. Which antigen it targets is not known. One base away there is no much larger clone; base qualities are not given. The roughly 39 donors, aged about 6 to 90 years, were systemically healthy Caucasian individuals from Russia. About 10 milliliters of peripheral blood were drawn from each donor into EDTA-treated Vacutainer tubes. Ficoll-Paque density-gradient centrifugation was used to isolate PBMCs, with at least 6.5 million per sample. Total RNA was extracted from PBMCs with Trizol reagent, with at least 5 micrograms obtained per sample. Naive CD45RAhigh/CD27high T cell percentages were measured by flow cytometry on a PBMC aliquot from every donor.

The library was produced with 5' RACE. This sample was sequenced with an Illumina HiSeq 2500. A second PCR of roughly 7 to 11 cycles was performed with a sample-barcoded 5' primer and a J-beta primer mix. A template-switch 5' adaptor carrying 12 random nucleotides introduced a unique molecular identifier onto each TCR beta cDNA molecule. At least 2.5 million CDR3-containing paired-end reads were obtained from each sample. All of the RNA was converted into first-strand cDNA using the Mint cDNA synthesis kit, with a TRBC-specific oligonucleotide serving as the primer. Following uracil-DNA glycosylase treatment, a first 18-cycle PCR with universal primers M1SS and BC2_uni_R was performed on all cDNA. Regarding the original processing steps: For normalization, 1 million high-quality reads were randomly selected from each sample, with every read carrying a distinct molecular identifier. Instead of being binned into consensus sequences, reads that shared molecular identifiers were thrown out. MiTCR, with a Q25 quality threshold and the strictest error-elimination algorithm, was used for CDR3 identification, clonotype clustering and error correction. A nonparametric unseen species model with Euler transformation was used to estimate a lower bound on total TCR beta diversity. TCRdb trimmed the raw reads at Q25, called clones with MiXCR and kept productive beta chains. A single entry per CDR3 protein holds the most common genes and DNA from its merged rows. Here the V and J calls rest on TCRdb's processing, not on the authors' analysis. This sample has 700,000 to 900,000 distinct CDR3 sequences in its table, and approximately 53% of those were observed once. The top ten clones comprise about 42% of the sample.

General study outcomes and caveats: Conclusive comparison of naive and antigen-experienced compartments was prevented by the profiling of bulk unsorted PBMCs. The percentage of naive T cells measured by flow cytometry correlated strongly with observed TCR beta diversity. Because the CMV infection status of the donors was unknown, age-related changes in expanded clonotypes may potentially have been confounded. Compared with the aged group, more naive CD4+ T cells, fewer expanded clones and increased TCR diversity were shown by the long-lived group, suggesting age selection. As age increased, observed TCR beta diversity per million T cells dropped in a roughly linear way, and a significant reduction was already evident by age about 40. Estimates of total diversity based on one million sequenced T cells were considered lower bounds and underestimates.

This TCR came from a man older than 75 in good health. The sequence joins TRBV7-2 to TRBJ2-7; 11 junctional bases match TRBD1. Specimen: blood. Here the CDR3 is given as CASSLDRGPPQYF. The DNA reads as follows: TGTGCCAGCAGCCTGGACAGGGGGCCTCCGCAGTACTTC.